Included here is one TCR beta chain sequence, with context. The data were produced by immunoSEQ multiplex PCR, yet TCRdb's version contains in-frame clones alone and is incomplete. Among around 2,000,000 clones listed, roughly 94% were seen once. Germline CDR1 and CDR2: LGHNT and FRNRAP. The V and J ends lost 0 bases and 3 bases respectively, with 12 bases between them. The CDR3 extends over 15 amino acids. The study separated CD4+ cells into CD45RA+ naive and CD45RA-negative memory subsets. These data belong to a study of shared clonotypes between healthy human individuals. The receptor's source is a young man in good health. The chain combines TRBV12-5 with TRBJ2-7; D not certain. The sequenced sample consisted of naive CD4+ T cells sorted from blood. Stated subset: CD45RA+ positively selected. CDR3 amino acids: CASGLVRKERYEQYF. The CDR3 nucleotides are TGTGCTAGTGGTTTGGTACGAAAGGAACGCTACGAGCAGTACTTC.